One T cell receptor beta chain is described in this entry. Relative to its sample, this clonotype is medium-sized (0.01 to 0.1%). This clone's antigen is unknown. Base qualities are not recorded, but no much larger clone differs from it by a single base. TRB repertoires were amplified using about 230-500 ng of genomic DNA isolated from blood. These data are taken from a study of T and B cells in COVID-19 patients (dated by TCRdb to 2020 to 2022). Study-level background: In this study, adaptive immunity was profiled in COVID-19 patients who either had active infection or had recovered, using TRB and IGH repertoire sequencing of peripheral blood. A recovered cohort included over 15 patients who provided 20 to 25 samples, and most of these patients had mild to moderate COVID-19 treated on an outpatient basis. A median age of around 33 years was recorded in the recovered cohort versus over 65 years in the active-infection cohort. In the active-infection cohort, about 60% of the 20 patients were critically ill and required mechanical ventilation or ECMO. Of the approximately 21 patients in the active-infection cohort, roughly 18 had comorbidities associated with unfavorable COVID-19 outcome. Over 8 million TCR sequences were analysed from a TCR and BCR sequence repository that comprised 37 patients and approximately 69 time points. A couple of patients were included in both the recovered and active cohorts because samples were available from active disease and after recovery. Repertoire analyses used an age-matched reference group of around 41 healthy donors who were negative for COVID-19 antibodies as the comparison. As many as 9 follow-up blood samples were taken per patient, and some of the samples covered different disease stages within the same individual.

Ends trimmed: V by 5 bases, J by 1 base; bases unmatched to a gene: 3. Reading from cysteine to phenylalanine, the CDR3 counts 15 amino acids. The entry retains the CDR3 DNA only, 45 bases that are in frame from base 1. Based on the germline V gene, the CDR1 and CDR2 sequences are MNHEY and SVGEGT. TCRdb names Illumina MiSeq as the instrument used. Multiplex PCR with BIOMED2 TRB-A/B primer pools was used to amplify TRB rearrangements. Two consecutive PCRs added Illumina-compatible adapters and 7-nucleotide sample barcodes to the amplicons. Phusion HS II polymerase was used for all library PCRs. The amplicons were purified from gel with the NucleoSpin Gel and PCR Clean-up kit, measured on Qubit, and combined at roughly 4.4 nM. Amplicon pool quality was checked on an Agilent 2100 Bioanalyzer before Illumina next-generation sequencing. For the original study's pipeline: MiXCR 3.0.8 with the default MiXCR reference library was used to annotate TRB rearrangements. Non-productive reads and sequences with fewer than 2 reads were excluded, and each unique CDR3 nucleotide sequence counted as one clone. Clonality, diversity, richness and V-J gene usage were calculated in R 3.5.1. GLIPH2 was used for TCR clustering by CDR3 similarity, and generation probabilities were calculated by OLGA. GLIPH2 clusters were kept only if they contained at least four unique TCR clonotypes found in at least three individuals. The public sequencing data were trimmed at Q25 with fastp and processed into clonotypes with MiXCR by TCRdb, which kept only in-frame beta chains. Here each entry gathers all rows of one CDR3 protein and keeps the most common genes and DNA. Clone size and V and J calls follow TCRdb, not the original study. This sample gives over 15,000 distinct CDR3 sequences in total; 28% of them show up just once. Of the sample, 4% to 5% is held by the ten largest clones.

Here is what the overall study found, with its caveats: The cohort was judged too small for assessing how HLA contributes to COVID-19 susceptibility or severity. Few blood samples were available from mildly ill patients while symptoms were present or from severe cases at early time points. A total of 2,000 to 2,500 TCR clusters were exclusive to the recovered cohort, and approximately 31 of those clusters were low-pGen clusters. Strongly skewed TRBV/TRBJ gene usage was reported in patients with COVID-19. Specific T cell subsets (CD4+/Treg/CD8+) and sorted SARS-CoV-2-responsive or tetramer+ T cells had not yet been sequenced, and these experiments were ongoing. It was stated that prospective validation of the reported TCR clusters was required before the clusters could be put to clinical use. During active COVID-19 the TRB repertoires were highly clonal, but at recovery diversity and richness rose above the levels seen in healthy donors.

This TCR came from a human donor who had recovered from COVID-19. The sequence links TRBV6-2 or TRBV6-3 to TRBJ2-2, and 8 junction bases match TRBD1. Sequencing was done on a sample of blood. The DNA sequence follows: TGTGCCAGCAGTGTCGGGACAGGGAACACCGGGGAGCTGTTTTTT. Translated, it reads CASSVGTGNTGELFF.